This T cell receptor (beta chain) originates from a study of T cells in Graves' hyperthyroidism and ophthalmopathy. Germline V gene lookup returns CDR1 SGHAT and CDR2 FQDESV (reference sequence). This CDR3 spans 16 amino acids. Researchers amplified the TCR beta CDR3 regions from RNA transcripts. The TCR CDR3 first-round RT-PCR relied on the HTBI primer set. From the multiplex PCR reads, TCRdb called clonotypes with MiXCR, one entry per CDR3 protein. The sample consists of about 410,000 distinct CDR3 sequences, roughly 14% of them appearing once. In the case of this clonotype: The antigen is undetermined. This may stem from a read error, because a much larger clone lies one nucleotide away.

Study-wide findings and caveats: Most thyroid clonotypes expanded above 0.001 appeared in blood too. Ophthalmopathy prediction by the model preceded onset by a median approximately 6.9 months. By a 13 V-J model, ophthalmopathy was set apart from stable hyperthyroidism.

Diagnostic assessment was based on clinical symptoms, serum thyroxine and TRAb, thyroid ultrasound and orbital computed tomography. The receptor's source is a man younger than 35 with Graves' ophthalmopathy. The sequenced material came from blood. This rearrangement joins TRBV11-1 to TRBJ2-5; 7 bases line up with TRBD2. As DNA, the CDR3 is TGTGCCAGCAGCACCCTCCGGGACTATCTACAAGAGGCCCAGTACTTC. The encoded protein is CASSTLRDYLQEAQYF.